This paragraph covers one T cell receptor beta chain sequence. These data belong to a study of T cell responses to AZD1222 COVID-19 vaccine. This table comes from immunoSEQ multiplex PCR, and its TCRdb copy is limited to in-frame clones, with some not included. The sample holds about 110,000 clones, just under 90% seen once. Here the sequenced sample was peripheral blood, taken on day 0 of AZD1222 vaccination. The source is an adult in good health.

In DNA form, the CDR3 reads TGTGCCAGCAGCAGGGAGGGACAGTATAATTCACCCCTCCACTTT. The encoded protein is CASSREGQYNSPLHF. V gene TRBV5-5 combines with J gene TRBJ1-6; 7 bases are shared with TRBD1. Germline assignment: CDR1 SGHKS and CDR2 YYEKEE (reference sequence). V shed 4 bases and J 4 bases; nucleotides not matched to a gene: 5. This CDR3 comprises 15 residues.